The entry below describes one TCR beta chain. Its antigen is as yet unknown. The data belong to a study of cytotoxic CD8 clonotypes in ibrutinib-treated CLL. Study-level background: Partial response occurred in approximately 25 patients and complete response in 2; at median around 70 months, roughly 15 remained remitted and around twelve progressed. A mean of about 240,000 productive templates and tens of thousands of productive rearrangements was obtained per sample. Study results and limitations: Baseline clonality exceeded age-matched healthy donors and tracked circulating CD8+ T-cell counts. Public clonotypes were seen rarely and were contracted or stable on treatment.

Repertoires were generated with immunoSEQ multiplex PCR, while TCRdb's copy carries only in-frame clones and drops some. Of more than 140,000 clones listed, 77% are singletons. This CDR3 is 17 amino acids long. Looked up from germline, CDR1 is SGHNT and CDR2 is YENEEA. V shed 6 bases, J shed 5 bases, and the junction held 12 bases outside the gene matches. Material: PBMCs, obtained after 12 months of ibrutinib treatment. The genes are TRBV11-3 and TRBJ2-3, with 12 bases matching TRBD2. The source of this sequence is a human donor with chronic lymphocytic leukemia. In DNA form, the CDR3 reads TGTGCCAGCAGAAATGGACTAGCGGGGCCCGGGAGAGATACGCAGTATTTT. The encoded protein is CASRNGLAGPGRDTQYF.